Listed below are T cell receptor beta chains from one sample, sequenced in a study of cytomegalovirus exposure and HLA in healthy donors. Sequenced by immunoSEQ multiplex PCR; TCRdb stores in-frame clones only, minus some. The sample has fewer than 90,000 clones; roughly 95% are singletons. Sequencing input: PBMCs. The receptor source for this set is a young woman in good health and CMV-seropositive. CDR3s include the opening cysteine and the closing phenylalanine or tryptophan. The D gene is left open where the match is weak. Where a row states a size, it is once, few, many or the class of an expanded clone; other rows omit it.

j_call d_call clone_size v_call cdr3_nt cdr3_aa
TRBJ2-5 - few TRBV6-6 TGTGCCAGCAGTTCCGCGGAGACCCAGTACTTC CASSSAETQYF
TRBJ1-1 TRBD1 - TRBV6-5 TGTGCCGACAGGGTCGAAACTGAAGCTTTCTTT CADRVETEAFF
TRBJ2-3 TRBD2 - TRBV15 TGTGCCACCAGCAGATCGGGGGGAGAGGGGTGGCAGTATTTT CATSRSGGEGWQYF
TRBJ1-2 TRBD1 - TRBV4-3 TGCGCCAGCAGCCAGCCGGGACAGGGGAACTATGGCTACACCTTC CASSQPGQGNYGYTF
TRBJ1-2 TRBD1 - TRBV28 TGTGCCAGCAGTTTAGGGGGACAGGGGGGGACGGTCACCTTC CASSLGGQGGTVTF
TRBJ2-7 - - TRBV27 TGTGCCAGCAGTGTTGGAGGGGCTAGAGCCTACGAGCAGTACTTC CASSVGGARAYEQYF
TRBJ2-1 TRBD1 - TRBV5-1 TGCGCCAGCACCCCAAGACAGGGAAGGAATGAGCAGTTCTTC CASTPRQGRNEQFF
TRBJ1-4 - - TRBV30 TGTGCCTGCCGCCGGGGGAGGGGTGAAAAACTGTTTTTT CACRRGRGEKLFF
TRBJ1-3 - - TRBV25-1 TGTGCCAGCAGAGACACGCCTCGGAACACCATATATTTT CASRDTPRNTIYF
TRBJ2-7 - - TRBV7-2 TGTGCCAGCAGCCTTATTAGCGCGTCCTACGAGCAGTACTTC CASSLISASYEQYF
TRBJ1-3 - - TRBV6-6 TGTGCCAGCAGTTACGAGACACATGGAAACACCATATATTTT CASSYETHGNTIYF
TRBJ2-7 - - TRBV20-1 TGCAGTGCGAGAGGAGGCGAGCAGTACTTC CSARGGEQYF
TRBJ2-3 - - TRBV18 TGTGCCAGCTCACCACCGTCCGGGAGCACAGATACGCAGTATTTT CASSPPSGSTDTQYF
TRBJ2-3 TRBD2 - TRBV7-3 TGTGCCAGCAGCCCCCAAGCGGGGAGCACAGATACGCAGTATTTT CASSPQAGSTDTQYF
TRBJ2-2 TRBD1 - TRBV6-5 TGTGCCAGCAGTGTAGGGGGCGCGGCCGGGGAGCTGTTTTTT CASSVGGAAGELFF
TRBJ1-2 - - TRBV7-8 TGTGCCAGCAGCCCCCAGGAGGGGCAGAACTATGGCTACACCTTC CASSPQEGQNYGYTF
TRBJ1-1 - - TRBV28 TGTGCCAGCAGTTTCTGGAACACTGAAGCTTTCTTT CASSFWNTEAFF
TRBJ2-7 TRBD1 - TRBV28 TGTGCCAGCATAAGCCTGGGACAGCACTCCTACGAGCAGTACTTC CASISLGQHSYEQYF
TRBJ1-1 TRBD1 - TRBV7-3 TGTGCCAGCAGCTTGACAGGGGGCGACACTGAAGCTTTCTTT CASSLTGGDTEAFF
TRBJ1-2 - once TRBV28 TGTGCCAGCAGCCCTGAGGCAGAACTCTATGGCTACACCTTC CASSPEAELYGYTF
TRBJ2-5 - - TRBV28 TGTGCCAGCAGTTTTGAGGAAGGGGCCCAAGAGACCCAGTACTTC CASSFEEGAQETQYF
TRBJ1-1 TRBD1 - TRBV30 TGTGCCTGGAGTCGGACAGGGAACACTGAAGCTTTCTTT CAWSRTGNTEAFF
TRBJ2-3 TRBD2 - TRBV9 TGTGCCAGCAGCGTAGGAGAACTAGCGGGGGGCCGTAGAGATACGCAGTATTTT CASSVGELAGGRRDTQYF
TRBJ2-7 TRBD2 - TRBV15 TGTGCCACCAGCCCCCGGGAGGGGCTCAGCTACGAGCAGTACTTC CATSPREGLSYEQYF
TRBJ2-6 - - TRBV4-3 TGCGCCAGCAGCCACACCTTGTTAACAGCTGGGGCCAACGTCCTGACTTTC CASSHTLLTAGANVLTF
TRBJ2-7 - once TRBV28 TGTGCCAGCAGCTCCGGCGGTACCTACGAGCAGTACTTC CASSSGGTYEQYF
TRBJ1-1 TRBD1 - TRBV30 TGTGCCTGGGCCCGGGACAGGGAGGCTGAAGCTTTCTTT CAWARDREAEAFF
TRBJ2-5 TRBD1 - TRBV5-1 TGCGCCAGCAGCTACCGACAGGGAACCCAAGAGACCCAGTACTTC CASSYRQGTQETQYF
TRBJ1-1 TRBD1 - TRBV5-4 TGTGCCAGCAGCTTGCCAGGGGGTAACACTGAAGCTTTCTTT CASSLPGGNTEAFF
TRBJ2-3 - - TRBV6-6 TGTGCCAGCAGTCCCATCGTAGGCACAGATACGCAGTATTTT CASSPIVGTDTQYF
TRBJ1-1 - few TRBV6-5 TGTGCCAGCAGTTCGAGAAACCTGAACACTGAAGCTTTCTTT CASSSRNLNTEAFF
TRBJ1-4 TRBD1 - TRBV4-2 TGTGCCAGCAGCCAAGGGATCTCGGGACAGGGGAATGAAAAACTGTTTTTT CASSQGISGQGNEKLFF
TRBJ2-5 - - TRBV6-1 TGTGCCAGCAGTGCGGTTAAACTAACGGGGACCCAGTACTTC CASSAVKLTGTQYF
TRBJ2-2 - - TRBV7-6 TGTGCCAGCAGTTCAAAGAGGGGAGGTGGCACCGGGGAGCTGTTTTTT CASSSKRGGGTGELFF
TRBJ2-2 TRBD2 - TRBV28 TGTGCCAGCAGGGGAGGACTAGCGGGAGTAATCGGGGAGCTGTTTTTT CASRGGLAGVIGELFF
TRBJ2-7 TRBD2 - TRBV6-1 TGTGCCAGCAGTGAATTTTTGGTGACTAGCGGGGGGGAGTACGAGCAGTACTTC CASSEFLVTSGGEYEQYF
TRBJ2-7 TRBD2 - TRBV10-3 TGTGCCATCAGTGCCGGGACTAGCGGGGCCTACGAGCAGTACTTC CAISAGTSGAYEQYF
TRBJ1-2 - - TRBV25-1 TGTGCCAGCAGTGAATGGCAGGATAACTATGGCTACACCTTC CASSEWQDNYGYTF
TRBJ1-1 - - TRBV9 TGTGCCAGCAGCCTTCGACAGGCCTCTGAAGCTTTCTTT CASSLRQASEAFF
TRBJ2-7 TRBD1 - TRBV28 TGTGCCAGCAGTTCGACAGGGGCCAACTCCTACGAGCAGTACTTC CASSSTGANSYEQYF